The present entry profiles one TCR beta chain with its context. In the authors' methods: The assay estimated nucleated cells by amplifying reference gene primers. Produced via immunoSEQ multiplex PCR; TCRdb's table is partial and in-frame only. V and J calls and clone size are given by that table; D and trimming were obtained from the DNA. The profile shows some 170,000 clones, roughly 82% of them singletons. The sample is drawn from a study of blood T cell repertoires in COVID-19. Study information: The origin of the acute and convalescent COVID-19 samples was the United States, Italy and Spain. The cDNA or gDNA used as material had been derived from T cells, B-cell-depleted T cells, or PBMCs.

The CDR3 sequence is 16 residues long. J gave up 8 bases and V 5 bases, and 13 bases lay outside the gene matches. Germline values: CDR1 SGHTA, CDR2 FQGTGA. The chain uses TRBV7-3 and TRBJ2-1, with 9 bases matching TRBD2. The sequenced sample was peripheral blood. The clonotype comes from a woman aged 70-85 years with acute or convalescent COVID-19. CDR3 loop: CASSRGTRGGVDEQFF. DNA of the CDR3: TGTGCCAGCAGCCGAGGGACGCGGGGGGGCGTGGATGAGCAGTTCTTC.